This T cell receptor (beta chain) is from a study of lymphopenia after photon versus proton radiotherapy (dated by TCRdb to the late 2010s). Study-wide context: Photon and proton radiation therapy were compared by the study for their immunological effects in patients with gastrointestinal tumors who developed high-grade lymphopenia. The goal of the study was to describe how the two radiation modalities differ in their effects on the immune system. The cohort comprised some 20 patients with gastrointestinal tumors who received either photon or proton therapy and then developed lymphopenia. The research as a whole found: Among patients across the cohort who died, overall survival time showed an inverse correlation with a larger post-nadir drop in TCR diversity. During treatment, patients who received photon therapy lost naive T cells and TCR diversity and gained effector/memory populations, whereas patients who received proton therapy remained relatively stable. After the lymphocyte count nadir, repertoires from photon-treated patients showed oligoclonal expansion, particularly of CD8+ Temra cells, and this expansion drove the decline in diversity. The authors looked at the survival association only in patients who died, and they framed better survival with proton therapy as a possibility rather than a demonstrated result.

The method was the immunoSEQ multiplex PCR assay. T cell repertoires were profiled with deep sequencing of rearranged TCR beta loci together with multiparametric flow cytometry. TCRdb's version of the immuneACCESS table is confined to in-frame rearrangements and falls short of the full clone set. An unresolved V gene accounts for under half of the shortfall where checked; the remainder is of unknown origin. The sample has around 160,000 clones on record, 80% to 90% of them singletons. The ten biggest clones cover around 5% of the sample. To note about this clone: Its antigen is currently not known. One base away there is no much larger clone; base qualities are not given.

The CDR3, from cysteine to phenylalanine, totals 12 residues. The only DNA kept is the CDR3, 36 bases in frame from the first base. V loses 10 bases of germline sequence and J loses 8 bases, and the interval between the two ends is 14 bases. For CDR1 and CDR2, the germline V gene lists MNHEY and SVGAGI. This clonotype was sampled from a man aged 45 to 65 with gastric cancer. The source material was peripheral blood, sampled from a patient treated with photon-based radiotherapy. The chain links TRBV6-5 with TRBJ1-4, with the D gene not confidently named. The DNA sequence reads TGTGCCACCGGCCAGATGGGCGAAAAACTGTTTTTT. It is translated as CATGQMGEKLFF.